This T cell receptor beta chain emerged from a study of OX40 agonist ivuxolimab in advanced cancers. Germline CDR1 SGHTS, CDR2 YDEGEE. Trimming stripped 4 bases from V and 5 bases from J, with 15 bases between. The CDR3 is made up of 15 amino acids. The repertoire was sequenced with immunoSEQ multiplex PCR; TCRdb's copy has only in-frame clones and lacks some. The sample gives tens of thousands of clones, roughly 84% of which show up once; 0.2% to 0.3% is in the top ten. Sequenced here: CD4+ or CD8+ T cells sorted from blood, sampled in a trial of the OX40 agonist ivuxolimab. The gene calls are TRBV5-8 and TRBJ1-4; D ambiguous. This clonotype was obtained from an adult with an advanced solid tumor such as melanoma, head and neck, liver or kidney cancer. The CDR3 bases are TGTGCCAGCAGCGACGTAATGGTGGCGAATGAAAAACTGTTTTTT. Translated, it gives CASSDVMVANEKLFF. The whole variable domain, filled in from reference TRBV5-8 and TRBJ1-4, reads EAGVTQSPTHLIKTRGQQATLRCSPISGHTSVYWYQQALGLGLQFLLWYDEGEERNRGNFPPRFSGRQFPNYSSELNVNALELEDSALYLCASSDVMVANEKLFFGSGTQLSVL.